This is a list of T cell receptor beta chains from one sample in a study of cytomegalovirus exposure and HLA in healthy donors. Produced via immunoSEQ multiplex PCR; TCRdb's table is partial and in-frame only. The sample has roughly 110,000 clones. The source material was PBMCs. These receptors came from a man aged 35 to 55 in good health and CMV-seropositive. Both conserved end residues are part of each CDR3. A D gene is named only where the DNA matches it firmly.

CDR3 DNA: TGTGCCAGCAGGGCCAGCACAGATACGCAGTATTTT
CDR3 protein: CASRASTDTQYF
V gene: TRBV2
D gene: -
J gene: TRBJ2-3

CDR3 DNA: TGTGCCAGCAGCCCGCGGGGGGAGGTTAATGAAAAACTGTTTTTT
CDR3 protein: CASSPRGEVNEKLFF
V gene: TRBV7-2
D gene: -
J gene: TRBJ1-4

CDR3 DNA: TGTGCCAGCAGGGTCCCGGGAAGGGAGACCCAGTACTTC
CDR3 protein: CASRVPGRETQYF
V gene: TRBV25-1
D gene: -
J gene: TRBJ2-5

CDR3 DNA: TGTGCCAGCAGCTTGTTAGCCTCAGCGGGGGAGCTGTTTTTT
CDR3 protein: CASSLLASAGELFF
V gene: TRBV5-6
D gene: -
J gene: TRBJ2-2

CDR3 DNA: TGTGCCAGCAGCCAACAGGGCCTGGGGACTGAAGCTTTCTTT
CDR3 protein: CASSQQGLGTEAFF
V gene: TRBV14
D gene: -
J gene: TRBJ1-1

CDR3 DNA: TGTGCCAGCAGTTTGGACTTCACGGGTCACCGAGGGACCGGGGAGCTGTTTTTT
CDR3 protein: CASSLDFTGHRGTGELFF
V gene: TRBV28
D gene: -
J gene: TRBJ2-2

CDR3 DNA: TGTGCCAGCAGTGACTTTGCGGGCCCCACAGATACGCAGTATTTT
CDR3 protein: CASSDFAGPTDTQYF
V gene: TRBV6-4
D gene: -
J gene: TRBJ2-3

CDR3 DNA: TGTGCCAGCACTCCCTTAATGAACACTGAAGCTTTCTTT
CDR3 protein: CASTPLMNTEAFF
V gene: TRBV9
D gene: -
J gene: TRBJ1-1

CDR3 DNA: TGCGCCAGCAGCCAAGAGAGGTCCGGGAGCTCCTACGAGCAGTACTTC
CDR3 protein: CASSQERSGSSYEQYF
V gene: TRBV4-3
D gene: -
J gene: TRBJ2-7

CDR3 DNA: TGTGCCTTTACTGCTAACACTGAAGCTTTCTTT
CDR3 protein: CAFTANTEAFF
V gene: TRBV30
D gene: -
J gene: TRBJ1-1

CDR3 DNA: TGTGCCAGCAGCTTAGTAATCGGGAACACTGAAGCTTTCTTT
CDR3 protein: CASSLVIGNTEAFF
V gene: TRBV7-9
D gene: -
J gene: TRBJ1-1

CDR3 DNA: TGTGCCAGCAGCTCGCAGTACTATAGCAATCAGCCCCAGCATTTT
CDR3 protein: CASSSQYYSNQPQHF
V gene: TRBV7-8
D gene: -
J gene: TRBJ1-5

CDR3 DNA: TGTGCCATCAGTGATTTTTGGGCTCGCAGCTCCTACAATGAGCAGTTCTTC
CDR3 protein: CAISDFWARSSYNEQFF
V gene: TRBV10-3
D gene: -
J gene: TRBJ2-1

CDR3 DNA: TGTGCCAGCACCGAGACAGGGTATGAGACCCAGTACTTC
CDR3 protein: CASTETGYETQYF
V gene: TRBV5-6
D gene: TRBD1
J gene: TRBJ2-5

CDR3 DNA: TGTGCCAGCAGTGAAATTCTAGCGGGGTATACGCAGTATTTT
CDR3 protein: CASSEILAGYTQYF
V gene: TRBV2
D gene: TRBD2
J gene: TRBJ2-3